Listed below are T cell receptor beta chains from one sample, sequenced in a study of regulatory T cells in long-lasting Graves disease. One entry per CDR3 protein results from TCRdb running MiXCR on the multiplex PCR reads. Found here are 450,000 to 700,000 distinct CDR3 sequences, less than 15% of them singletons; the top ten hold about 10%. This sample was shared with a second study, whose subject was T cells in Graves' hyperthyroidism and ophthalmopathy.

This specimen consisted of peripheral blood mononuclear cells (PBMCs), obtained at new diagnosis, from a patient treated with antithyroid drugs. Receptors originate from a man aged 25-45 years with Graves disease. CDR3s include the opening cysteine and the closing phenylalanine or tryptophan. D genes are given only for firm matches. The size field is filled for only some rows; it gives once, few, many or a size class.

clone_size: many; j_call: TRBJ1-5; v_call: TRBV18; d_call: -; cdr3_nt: TGTGCCAGCTCACCACCCGGGGGCCAGCAGCCCCAGCATTTT; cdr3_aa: CASSPPGGQQPQHF
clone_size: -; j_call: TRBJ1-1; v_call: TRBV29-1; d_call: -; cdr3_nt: TGCAGCGTTGAAGGGTCTGGGATGAACACTGAAGCTTTCTTT; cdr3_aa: CSVEGSGMNTEAFF
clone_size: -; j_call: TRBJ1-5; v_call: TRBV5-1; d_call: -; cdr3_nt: TGCGCCAGCAGCTTGGGGGGGATTAGGGATCAGCCCCAGCATTTT; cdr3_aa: CASSLGGIRDQPQHF
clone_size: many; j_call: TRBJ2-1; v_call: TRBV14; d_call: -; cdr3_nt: TGTGCCAGCAGCCAAGACCCTCTTGGGGGCCACTATGAGCAGTTCTTC; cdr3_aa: CASSQDPLGGHYEQFF
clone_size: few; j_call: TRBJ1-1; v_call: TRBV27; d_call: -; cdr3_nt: TGTGCCAGCAAGAGGAGCACTGAAGCTTTCTTT; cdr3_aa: CASKRSTEAFF
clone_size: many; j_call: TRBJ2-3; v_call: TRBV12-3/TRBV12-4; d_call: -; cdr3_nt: TGTGCCAGCAGTTTCAGCGGGAGCACAGATACGCAGTATTTT; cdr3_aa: CASSFSGSTDTQYF
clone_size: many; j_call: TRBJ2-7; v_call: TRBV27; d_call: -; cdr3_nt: TGTGCCAGCAGTTTAGGTCAGGCCCGCTCCTACGAGCAGTACTTC; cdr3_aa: CASSLGQARSYEQYF
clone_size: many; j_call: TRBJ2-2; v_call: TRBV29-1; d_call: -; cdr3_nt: TGCAGCGTGGCCTTGGGAATGAACACCGGGGAGCTGTTTTTT; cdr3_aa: CSVALGMNTGELFF
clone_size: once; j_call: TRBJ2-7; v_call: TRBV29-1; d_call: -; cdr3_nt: TGCAGCGTTGAGAGCCTAAACTACGAGCAGTACTTC; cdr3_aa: CSVESLNYEQYF
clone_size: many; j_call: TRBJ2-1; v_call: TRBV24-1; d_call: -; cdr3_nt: TGTGCCACCCAGAAAGACATATCGGATGAGCAGTTCTTC; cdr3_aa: CATQKDISDEQFF
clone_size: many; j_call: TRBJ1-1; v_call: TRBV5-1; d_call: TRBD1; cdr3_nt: TGCGCCAGCGCGGGACAGACGAACACTGAAGCTTTCTTT; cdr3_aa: CASAGQTNTEAFF
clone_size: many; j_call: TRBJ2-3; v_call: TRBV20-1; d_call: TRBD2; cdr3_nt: TGCAGTGCTATCTTAGCGGGAGGGTCCGTAGATACGCAGTATTTT; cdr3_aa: CSAILAGGSVDTQYF
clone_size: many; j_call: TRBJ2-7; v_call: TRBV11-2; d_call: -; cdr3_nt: TGTGCCAGCAGTACAGGTTACGGACCCTACGAGCAGTACTTC; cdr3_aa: CASSTGYGPYEQYF
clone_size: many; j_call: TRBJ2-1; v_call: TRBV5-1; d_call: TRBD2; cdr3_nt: TGCGCCAGCGCCGGGACTAGCAACTTCAATGAGCAGTTCTTC; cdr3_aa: CASAGTSNFNEQFF
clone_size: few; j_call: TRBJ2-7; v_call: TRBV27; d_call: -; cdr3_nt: TGTGCCAGCAGACGGCCCACATCCCACGAGCAGTACTTC; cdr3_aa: CASRRPTSHEQYF
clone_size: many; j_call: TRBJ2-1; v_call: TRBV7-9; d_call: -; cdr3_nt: TGTGCCAGCAGCTTTGACTACGAGCAGTTCTTC; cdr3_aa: CASSFDYEQFF
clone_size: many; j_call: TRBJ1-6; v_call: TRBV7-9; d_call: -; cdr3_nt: TGTGCCAGCAGCCCAGCCGGGGGGAATGGTTCACCCCTCCACTTT; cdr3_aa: CASSPAGGNGSPLHF
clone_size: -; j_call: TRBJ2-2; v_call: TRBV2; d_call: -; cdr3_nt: TGTGTCAGCAGTGAAGACACTAACACCGGGGAGCTGTTTTTT; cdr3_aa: CVSSEDTNTGELFF
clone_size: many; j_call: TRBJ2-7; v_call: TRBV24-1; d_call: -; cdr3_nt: TGTGCCACCAGTGACAGCAACTCCTACGAGCAGTACTTC; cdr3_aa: CATSDSNSYEQYF
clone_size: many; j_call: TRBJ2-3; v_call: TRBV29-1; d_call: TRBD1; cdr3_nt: TGCAGCGGGGACAGGGAAACAGATACGCAGTATTTT; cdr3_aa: CSGDRETDTQYF
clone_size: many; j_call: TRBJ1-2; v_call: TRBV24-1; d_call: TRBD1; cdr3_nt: TGTGCCACCAGTGATGGACAGGGGCCGGGAAGCTATGGCTACACCTTC; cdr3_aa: CATSDGQGPGSYGYTF
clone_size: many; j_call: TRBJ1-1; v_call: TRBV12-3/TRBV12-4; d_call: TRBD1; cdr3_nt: TGTGCCAGCAGTTTACAGGGGGCGTTCACTGAAGCTTTCTTT; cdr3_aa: CASSLQGAFTEAFF
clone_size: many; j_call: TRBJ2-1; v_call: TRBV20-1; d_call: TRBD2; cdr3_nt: TGCAGTGCTTTGAAGGGTTTAGCGGGAGATGATGAGCAGTTCTTC; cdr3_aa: CSALKGLAGDDEQFF
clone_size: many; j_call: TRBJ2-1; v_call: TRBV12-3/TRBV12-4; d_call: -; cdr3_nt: TGTGCCAGCAGTTTAGGGGCAAGTAAGGTTGAGCAGTTCTTC; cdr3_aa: CASSLGASKVEQFF
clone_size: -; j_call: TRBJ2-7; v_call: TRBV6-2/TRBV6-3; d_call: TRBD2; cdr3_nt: TGTGCCAGCAGTTCGACTGTAGCGGGAGTTTATTACGAGCAGTACTTC; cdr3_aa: CASSSTVAGVYYEQYF
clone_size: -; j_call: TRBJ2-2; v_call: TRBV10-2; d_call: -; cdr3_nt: TGCGCCAGCAGCCAAAACTCCGGGGAGCTGTTTTTT; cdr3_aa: CASSQNSGELFF